This TCR beta chain emerged from a study of blood T cell repertoires in COVID-19. Study context: The United States, Italy and Spain provided the acute and convalescent COVID-19 samples. PBMCs, B-cell-depleted T cells, or T cells were the source of the cDNA or gDNA that made up the material.

This CDR3 region has 13 residues. The germline V gene has CDR1 MNHEY and CDR2 SVGAGI. Trimming pared 6 bases from V and 13 bases from J, leaving 16 bases between. Per the study methods: By means of reference gene primer amplification, nucleated cell counts were estimated. The table came from immunoSEQ multiplex PCR; TCRdb's copy has only in-frame clones and leaves some out. V, J and clone size reflect that table, while D and trimming were determined from the DNA. In the table there are about 180,000 clones, around 85% of which are singletons. This clonotype was sampled from a human donor with active or convalescent COVID-19. The donor label of this sample is uncertain. The J gene is TRBJ1-6, the V gene TRBV6-5, with D unresolved. The specimen was peripheral blood. The CDR3 region has the DNA TGTGCCAGCAGCGAGGGTGTTTGGATCCCCCTCCACTTT. Translation: CASSEGVWIPLHF.